The entry below gives a single TCR beta chain sequence along with its context. Libraries were prepared by immunoSEQ multiplex PCR; TCRdb keeps only in-frame clonotypes and omits some of them. Among about 170,000 clones listed, 87% were seen once. This sample is part of a study of blood T cell repertoires in COVID-19. This CDR3 comprises 17 residues. The source of this sequence is a man in his late teens or twenties with active or convalescent COVID-19. The chain has TRBV12-2 and TRBJ1-4; the table's D call, TRBD1, was not checked against the DNA. TRBV12-2 is reported as a pseudogene. Sequences were obtained from peripheral blood. The CDR3 protein is CASRHLNFRVFTEKLFF. The CDR3 region has the DNA TGTGCAAGTCGTCACTTAAACTTCAGGGTATTTACTGAAAAACTGTTTTTT.